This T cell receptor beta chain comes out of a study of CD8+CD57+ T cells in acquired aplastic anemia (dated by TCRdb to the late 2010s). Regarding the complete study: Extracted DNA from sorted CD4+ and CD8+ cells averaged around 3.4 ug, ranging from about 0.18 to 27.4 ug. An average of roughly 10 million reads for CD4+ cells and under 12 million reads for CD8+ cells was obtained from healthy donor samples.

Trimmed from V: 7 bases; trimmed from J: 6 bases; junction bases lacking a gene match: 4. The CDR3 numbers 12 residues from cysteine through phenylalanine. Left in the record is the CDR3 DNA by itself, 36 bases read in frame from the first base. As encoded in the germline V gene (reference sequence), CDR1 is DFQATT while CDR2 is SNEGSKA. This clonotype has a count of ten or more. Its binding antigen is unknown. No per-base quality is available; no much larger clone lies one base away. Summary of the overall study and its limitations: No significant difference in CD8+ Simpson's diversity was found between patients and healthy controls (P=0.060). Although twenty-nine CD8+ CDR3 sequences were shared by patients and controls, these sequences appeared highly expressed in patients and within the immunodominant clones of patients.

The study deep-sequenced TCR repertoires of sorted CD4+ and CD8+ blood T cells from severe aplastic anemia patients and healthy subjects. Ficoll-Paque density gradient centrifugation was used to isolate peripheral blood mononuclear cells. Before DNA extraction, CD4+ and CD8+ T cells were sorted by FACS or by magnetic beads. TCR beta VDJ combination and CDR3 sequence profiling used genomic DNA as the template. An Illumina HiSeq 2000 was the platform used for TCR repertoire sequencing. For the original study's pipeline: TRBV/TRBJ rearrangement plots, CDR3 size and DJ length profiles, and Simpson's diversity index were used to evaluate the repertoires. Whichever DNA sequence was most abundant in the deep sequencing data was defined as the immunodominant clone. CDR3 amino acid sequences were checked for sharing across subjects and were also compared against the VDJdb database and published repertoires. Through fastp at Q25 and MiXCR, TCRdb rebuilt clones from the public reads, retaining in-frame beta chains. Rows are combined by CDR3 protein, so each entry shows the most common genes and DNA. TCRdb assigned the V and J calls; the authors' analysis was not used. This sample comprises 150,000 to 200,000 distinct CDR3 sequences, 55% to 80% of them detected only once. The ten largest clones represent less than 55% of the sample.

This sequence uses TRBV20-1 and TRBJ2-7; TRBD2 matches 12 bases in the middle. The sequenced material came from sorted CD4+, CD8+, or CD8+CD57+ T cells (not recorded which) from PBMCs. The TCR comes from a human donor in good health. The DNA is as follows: TGCAGTGTATTACTAGCGGGAGGCGAGCAGTACTTC. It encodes CSVLLAGGEQYF.